Following are 31 T cell receptor beta chains from one sample sequenced in a study of control samples from healthy donors and cancer patients. Sequencing used immunoSEQ multiplex PCR; TCRdb keeps in-frame clones, though not all of them. Among 150,000 or so clones listed, about 90% were seen once. The sequencing sample was made of blood. The receptors here all came from a man younger than 35 in good health.

This chain connects TRBV7-2 to TRBJ2-7; D is possibly TRBD1 or TRBD2 (6 bases each). This CDR3 spans 12 amino acids. Germline V lookup: CDR1 SGHTA, CDR2 FQGNSA. The V and J ends lost 6 bases and 4 bases respectively, with 10 bases between them. In nucleotides, the CDR3 is TGTGCCAGCAGGGGGGGCGGTTACGAGCAGTACTTC. Translating it yields CASRGGGYEQYF.

The chain uses TRBV11-1 and TRBJ2-4; TRBD1 matches 9 bases. CDR1 and CDR2 from the germline V gene are SGHAT and FQDESV (reference sequence). The junction had 7 bases not matched to a gene; V was cut back by 5 bases and J by 5 bases. The CDR3 has 15 residues. CDR3 protein: CASSPDRGDENIQYF. In DNA form, the CDR3 reads TGTGCCAGCAGCCCAGACAGGGGGGACGAAAACATTCAGTACTTC. Full variable domain (remainder filled in from reference TRBV11-1 and TRBJ2-4): EAEVAQSPRYKITEKSQAVAFWCDPISGHATLYWYRQILGQGPELLVQFQDESVVDDSQLPKDRFSAERLKGVDSTLKIQPAELGDSAMYLCASSPDRGDENIQYFGAGTRLSVL.

The genes are TRBV19 and TRBJ1-2; D perhaps matches TRBD1 (5 bases). V dropped 6 bases and J dropped 6 bases, with 14 bases sitting between them. The length of the CDR3 is 13 residues. The germline gives CDR1 LNHDA, CDR2 SQIVND (reference sequence). The DNA for the CDR3 is TGTGCCAGTAGAGGGGACGGAACCAATGGCTACACCTTC. Its protein product is CASRGDGTNGYTF.

This clone was seen once. The chain combines TRBV2 with TRBJ2-2; perhaps D is TRBD1 or TRBD2 (6 bases each). Trimming stripped 2 bases from V and 7 bases from J, with 11 bases between. CDR3 size: 14 residues. CDR1 and CDR2 from the germline V gene are SNHLY and FYNNEI. The CDR3 coding sequence is TGTGCCAGCAGTGAACGGGGGCAGGGCGGGGAGCTGTTTTTT. Amino acids: CASSERGQGGELFF.

The chain joins TRBV3-1 (or the pseudogene TRBV3-2) to TRBJ2-7, with 11 positions matching TRBD2. V shed 3 bases, J shed 12 bases, and the junction held 7 bases outside the gene matches. Germline CDR1 reads LGHDT; CDR2 reads YNNKEL (reference sequence). There are 13 residues in the CDR3. The CDR3 spells CASSHGTSGPPYF. For the CDR3, the DNA is TGTGCCAGCAGCCACGGGACTAGCGGACCGCCGTACTTC.

This chain connects TRBV4-3 to TRBJ2-1; TRBD2 agrees at 11 bases. Germline CDR1 LGHNA, CDR2 YSLEER. V lost 2 bases, J lost 4 bases, and 7 bases stayed unmatched. The CDR3 runs 17 residues. The CDR3 sequence: CASSQFPGLAVYNEQFF. The DNA of the CDR3 is TGCGCCAGCAGCCAATTCCCGGGACTAGCGGTTTACAATGAGCAGTTCTTC.

Here the CDR3 DNA reads TGTGCCAGCAGCCCCCGCCCGGACAGCTCTAACTATGGCTACACCTTC. This codes for CASSPRPDSSNYGYTF. The chain carries TRBV9 and TRBJ1-2, with a weak D call TRBD1 (6 bases). This CDR3 region has 16 residues. V was cut by 4 bases and J by 0 bases, with 16 bases left in between. Germline V CDR1 and CDR2: SGDLS, YYNGEE.

This clone appeared a single time. V is TRBV30 and J is TRBJ2-4; 9 positions agree with TRBD1. J lost 9 bases, V lost 3 bases, and 3 bases had no gene match. Germline V gene lookup returns CDR1 GTSNPN and CDR2 SVGIG (reference sequence). CDR3 length: 12 residues. As DNA, the CDR3 is TGTGCCTGGAGCGACAGGGGGGGCATTCAGTACTTC. It translates to CAWSDRGGIQYF.

The rearrangement uses TRBV28 and TRBJ2-2, with a weak D call TRBD2 (6 bases). This CDR3 comprises 13 residues. Trimming shortened V by 11 bases and J by 4 bases, and 14 bases separated the two germline ends. The germline V gene has CDR1 MDHEN and CDR2 SYDVKM. For the CDR3, the DNA is TGTGCCTCCAACCGGGACTTCACCGGGGAGCTGTTTTTT. Its protein is CASNRDFTGELFF.

The chain joins TRBV18 to TRBJ2-5; D not resolved. V was pared by 2 bases and J by 4 bases, with 5 bases between. The CDR3 extends over 12 amino acids. CDR1 and CDR2 from the germline V gene are KGHSH and LQKENI. CDR3 sequence (DNA): TGTGCCAGCTCACCAGCCGGAGAGACCCAGTACTTC. It codes for CASSPAGETQYF.

This rearrangement joins TRBV27 to TRBJ1-1; D is uncertain. Per germline, CDR1 MNHEY and CDR2 SMNVEV (reference sequence). The CDR3 extends over 13 amino acids. Between the trimmed V and J ends, which lost 7 bases and 1 base, there was a span of 10 bases. CDR3 in DNA: TGTGCCAGCACGAAATTAGGGAACACTGAAGCTTTCTTT. Its translation is CASTKLGNTEAFF.

The chain links TRBV3-1 (or the pseudogene TRBV3-2) to TRBJ2-3, with 11 bases fitting TRBD2. The CDR3 is 16 amino acids. Trimming cost V 2 bases and J 4 bases; bases outside gene matches: 5. Germline loops: CDR1 LGHDT, CDR2 YNNKEL (reference sequence). CDR3 DNA sequence: TGTGCCAGCAGCCAAATGCTAGCGGGGGGTGCAGATACGCAGTATTTT. Amino acids: CASSQMLAGGADTQYF.

The genes are TRBV14 and TRBJ2-1, with D possibly TRBD1 on 5 matching bases. V lost 4 bases, J lost 6 bases, and 13 bases lay in between. The CDR3 consists of 14 residues. Germline V gene sequence: CDR1 SGHDN, CDR2 FVKESK. CDR3 in amino acids: CASSLLRARNEQFF. As DNA, the CDR3 is TGTGCCAGCAGCCTTCTCAGGGCCCGCAATGAGCAGTTCTTC.

This clone was counted once. The chain recombines TRBV5-5 with TRBJ1-3; D not resolved. This CDR3 spans 16 amino acids. The germline V gene encodes CDR1 SGHKS and CDR2 YYEKEE (reference sequence). Trimming pared 5 bases from V and 2 bases from J, leaving 17 bases between. The DNA for the CDR3 is TGTGCCAGCAGGGCCGGGGAGGGCCACCCTGGAAACACCATATATTTT. Residues: CASRAGEGHPGNTIYF.

This sequence joins TRBV6-5 and TRBJ2-1; a weak D match, TRBD2 (7 bases). The ends were cut back, 2 bases at V and 9 bases at J, with 14 bases in the middle. Germline V lookup: CDR1 MNHEY, CDR2 SVGAGI. The CDR3 sequence is 14 residues long. CDR3 loop: CASSYGSAGAEQFF. CDR3 nucleotide sequence: TGTGCCAGCAGTTACGGAAGCGCGGGGGCTGAGCAGTTCTTC.

This chain joins TRBV6-6 and TRBJ2-3; perhaps TRBD1 as D (5 bases). The germline V and J ends were trimmed by 2 bases and 2 bases, with 11 bases remaining between them. Germline V gene data show CDR1 as MNHNY and CDR2 as SVGAGI (reference sequence). The CDR3 loop spans 15 amino acids. The chain's CDR3 is CASSYRPGHTDTQYF. The CDR3 DNA reads as TGTGCCAGCAGTTACCGGCCAGGACACACAGATACGCAGTATTTT.

The rearrangement uses TRBV3-1 (or the pseudogene TRBV3-2) and TRBJ2-6; TRBD1 agrees at 10 bases. The CDR3 spans 18 residues. Germline V gives CDR1 LGHDT, CDR2 YNNKEL (reference sequence). Trimming at V came to 5 bases and at J to 0 bases, leaving 7 bases not matched to a gene. The CDR3 loop reads CASSSGTGDSSGANVLTF. In DNA, the CDR3 is TGTGCCAGCAGCTCCGGGACAGGGGATTCCTCTGGGGCCAACGTCCTGACTTTC.

V and J are TRBV2 and TRBJ1-6, with D perhaps TRBD1 (6 bases). Trimming stripped 7 bases from V and 7 bases from J, with 11 bases between. Germline assignment: CDR1 SNHLY and CDR2 FYNNEI. The CDR3 runs 13 residues. The DNA for the CDR3 is TGTGCCAGCACGGGGACAAGAAATTCACCCCTCCACTTT. Amino acids: CASTGTRNSPLHF.

A remark on this clone: Sequence at one end of the junction differs from germline and may be a read error. The chain employs TRBV5-1 and TRBJ1-2, with D possibly TRBD1 on 6 matching bases. Germline CDR1 reads SGHRS; CDR2 reads YFSETQ. The CDR3 totals 15 residues. The CDR3 region has the DNA TGCGCCAGCAGCTTGGAGATAGGAATGCAGGGGCCCAAAAATTTC. This codes for CASSLEIGMQGPKNF.

The CDR3 DNA reads as TGTGCCAGCAGCATGAGACAGGGGGCTGGGGAGACCCAGTACTTC. Its protein product is CASSMRQGAGETQYF. This chain joins TRBV7-3 and TRBJ2-5; 10 positions match TRBD1. Germline V CDR1 and CDR2: SGHTA, FQGTGA. There are 15 residues in the CDR3. J lost 5 bases, V lost 5 bases, and 8 bases had no gene match.

The CDR3 reads CATLTGRYSPLHF. The CDR3 nucleotides read TGTGCCACTCTGACAGGGAGATATTCACCCCTCCACTTT. The gene calls are TRBV28 and TRBJ1-6, with 7 bases that match TRBD1. J lost 8 bases, V lost 10 bases, and 8 bases had no gene match. The CDR3 length is 13 residues. In germline, CDR1 is MDHEN, CDR2 SYDVKM.

The V gene is TRBV29-1, the J gene TRBJ2-1, with unresolved D. There are 15 residues in the CDR3. V was shortened by 0 bases and J by 4 bases, with 13 bases between the two germline ends. Germline loops: CDR1 SQVTM, CDR2 ANQGSEA. The CDR3 nucleotides are TGCAGCGTTGAAGATGATACCTACCCTTACAATGAGCAGTTCTTC. Translating it yields CSVEDDTYPYNEQFF.

This clone has more than one count but fewer than ten. The chain links TRBV5-1 to TRBJ2-7; D call uncertain. The CDR3 consists of 12 residues. Germline V CDR1 and CDR2: SGHRS, YFSETQ. V was trimmed by 1 base and J by 6 bases, leaving 8 bases between them. The CDR3 here is CASSLTEGEQYF. The CDR3 region has the DNA TGCGCCAGCAGCTTGACTGAAGGCGAGCAGTACTTC.

The chain couples TRBV28 to TRBJ2-5; 8 nucleotides align to TRBD2. Germline trimming cut 5 bases from V and 3 bases from J; bases unmatched to any gene: 2. Germline CDR1 and CDR2: MDHEN and SYDVKM. This CDR3 has 13 residues. CDR3 in DNA: TGTGCCAGCAGTCTGGGACTAGAAGAGACCCAGTACTTC. Amino acids: CASSLGLEETQYF.

The chain uses TRBV7-2 and TRBJ2-1; D perhaps matches TRBD2 (5 bases). V lost 5 bases to trimming and J lost 5 bases, with 10 bases between them. This CDR3 has 13 amino acids. Germline V gene data show CDR1 as SGHTA and CDR2 as FQGNSA. The CDR3, as DNA: TGTGCCAGCAGCCACAGAGGGCACAATGAGCAGTTCTTC. Protein sequence: CASSHRGHNEQFF. Drawing the rest from reference TRBV7-2 and TRBJ2-1, the complete variable domain is GAGVSQSPSNKVTEKGKDVELRCDPISGHTALYWYRQSLGQGLEFLIYFQGNSAPDKSGLPSDRFSAERTGGSVSTLTIQRTQQEDSAVYLCASSHRGHNEQFFGPGTRLTVL.

This clone was seen a handful of times. The rearrangement uses TRBV6-2 or TRBV6-3 and TRBJ1-6; D unclear. Germline CDR1 reads MNHEY; CDR2 reads SVGEGT. Trimming took off 1 base at V and 5 bases at J, with 3 bases between the two ends. CDR3 size: 13 residues. Here the CDR3 reads CASSYYDNSPLHF. The CDR3, as DNA: TGTGCCAGCAGTTACTATGATAATTCACCCCTCCACTTT.

The J gene is TRBJ1-4, the V gene TRBV24-1; tentatively, D is TRBD1 (5 bases). This CDR3 is 14 amino acids long. Germline loops: CDR1 KGHDR, CDR2 SFDVKD. Trimming stripped 6 bases from V and 2 bases from J, with 9 bases between. In DNA, the CDR3 is TGTGCCACCAGTTTGGGACGGACTAATGAAAAACTGTTTTTT. It is translated as CATSLGRTNEKLFF.

The chain has TRBV7-8 and TRBJ1-2, with 8 bases matching TRBD1. This CDR3 has 13 residues. Germline-derived CDR1 and CDR2 are SGHVS and FQNEAQ. V lost 3 bases and J lost 4; bases outside the gene matches: 1. CDR3 nucleotide sequence: TGTGCCAGCAGCTTGGACAGGGCCTATGGCTACACCTTC. It encodes CASSLDRAYGYTF.

The J gene is TRBJ2-2, the V gene TRBV11-3; D possibly matches TRBD1 or TRBD2 (6 bases each). Germline V CDR1 and CDR2: SGHNT, YENEEA. V was cut by 3 bases and J by 4 bases, with 12 bases left in between. The CDR3 covers 15 residues. CDR3 sequence reads: CASSFEGGGTGELFF. The CDR3 DNA sequence: TGTGCCAGCAGCTTTGAGGGGGGAGGCACCGGGGAGCTGTTTTTT.

The CDR3 spells CASSQKGGQPYEQYF. The CDR3, as DNA: TGTGCCAGCAGCCAAAAAGGCGGACAGCCCTACGAGCAGTACTTC. The V call is TRBV3-1 (or the pseudogene TRBV3-2), the J call TRBJ2-7; D may be TRBD1 (6 bases). CDR1 is LGHDT and CDR2 is YNNKEL in the germline V gene (reference sequence). V was clipped by 2 bases and J by 2 bases, with 13 bases between them. The CDR3 is made up of 15 amino acids.

This CDR3 reads CASSLWASRCLSYNEQFF. DNA for the CDR3: TGTGCCAGCAGCTTATGGGCAAGTAGGTGTCTCTCCTACAATGAGCAGTTCTTC. The chain combines TRBV7-3 with TRBJ2-1; D gene unclear. The germline gives CDR1 SGHTA, CDR2 FQGTGA. V gave up 2 bases and J gave up 0 bases, with 17 bases separating them. The CDR3 has 18 amino acids.